This TCR beta chain was captured in a study of T cell repertoires in aging, cancer and after chemotherapy. Rearranged V-D-J TRB sequences were amplified with a mixed TRB-A/B primer pool. TCRdb processed the multiplex PCR reads anew with MiXCR; each CDR3 protein has one entry. The profile shows around 10,000 distinct CDR3 sequences, 38% of them singletons. Trimming took 4 bases from V and 4 from J, leaving 8 bases between them. Germline loops: CDR1 SGHNT, CDR2 YYREEE (reference sequence). The CDR3 has 12 amino acids. This clonotype was observed a single time. TCR beta rearrangements were amplified from peripheral blood genomic DNA.

The chain uses TRBV5-4 and TRBJ1-2; D call uncertain. This clonotype was sampled from a human donor in good health. Material: blood. The CDR3 reads CASSEHSYGYTF. The CDR3 coding sequence is TGTGCCAGCAGCGAACACAGCTATGGCTACACCTTC.